The clone carrying this T cell receptor (beta chain) was detected once. With no exception, relapse followed autologous stem cell transplantation in all patients, and brentuximab vedotin exposure varied. CDR1 and CDR2 (germline): SQVTM, ANQGSEA. V trimming: 5 bases; J trimming: 5 bases; junction bases outside the gene matches: 12. CDR3 size: 14 residues. This sample is drawn from a study of PD-1 blockade in classical Hodgkin lymphoma. Sequencing was performed with immunoSEQ multiplex PCR; in TCRdb, only in-frame clones are kept and a portion is missing. The table has some 14,000 clones, 70% to 85% seen once.

Specimen: peripheral blood mononuclear cells (PBMCs), collected at baseline. The clonotype was recovered from a human donor with classical Hodgkin lymphoma. The rearrangement links TRBV29-1 to TRBJ2-7; TRBD1 matches at 7 bases. The CDR3 spells CSVSGSQGVHEQYF. The CDR3 coding sequence is TGCAGCGTTAGTGGCAGCCAGGGGGTCCACGAGCAGTACTTC.